What follows describes a single T cell receptor (beta chain). Its antigen is unknown. Vbeta (60) and Jbeta (13) primers were used in the PCR. Sequencing was performed with immunoSEQ multiplex PCR; in TCRdb, only in-frame clones are kept and a portion is missing. The profile covers around 100,000 clones, with 79% appearing a single time and about 3.4% taken by the ten largest. This specimen belongs to a study of cytomegalovirus exposure and HLA in healthy donors. Overall study results and limits: It was confirmed in vitro that a few of the CMV-associated chains were specific for CMV antigens. A later analysis linked 15,000 to 20,000 TCR beta sequences to HLA alleles at 0.05 false discovery rate.

CDR3 length equals 15 residues. Looked up from germline, CDR1 is LGHNA and CDR2 is YSLEER. The germline V and J ends were trimmed by 3 bases and 4 bases, with 12 bases remaining between them. The chain couples TRBV4-3 to TRBJ2-2; TRBD1 is a possible D gene (6 bases). This receptor was identified in a woman aged 40 to 55 in good health and CMV-seronegative. The specimen sequenced was PBMCs. In nucleotides, the CDR3 is TGCGCCAGCAGCCAGTACGGGACACCCACCGGGGAGCTGTTTTTT. It yields the protein CASSQYGTPTGELFF.